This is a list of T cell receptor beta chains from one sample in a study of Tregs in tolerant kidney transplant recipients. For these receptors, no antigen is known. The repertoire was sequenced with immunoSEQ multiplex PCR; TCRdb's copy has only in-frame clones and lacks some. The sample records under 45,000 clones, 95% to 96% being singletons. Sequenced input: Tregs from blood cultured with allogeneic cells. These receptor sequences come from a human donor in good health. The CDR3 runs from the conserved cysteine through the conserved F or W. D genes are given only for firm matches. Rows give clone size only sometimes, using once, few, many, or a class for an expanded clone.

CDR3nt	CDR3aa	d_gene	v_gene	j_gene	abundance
TGTGCCAGCAGTTCCCTTCGGGAGACCAAACGACTGTTTTTT	CASSSLRETKRLFF	NA	TRBV6-5	TRBJ1-4	NA
TGCGCCAGCAGCCTCCGACAGGGGGCGAACACTGAAGCTTTCTTT	CASSLRQGANTEAFF	TRBD1	TRBV5-1	TRBJ1-1	NA
TGTGCCAGCTCACCACCGGGGAGGTTGGGTCAGCCCCAGCATTTT	CASSPPGRLGQPQHF	NA	TRBV18	TRBJ1-5	NA
TGTGCCAGCAGACAGGGACAGGGGGAAGGGGGGGCCAACGTCCTGACTTTC	CASRQGQGEGGANVLTF	TRBD1	TRBV5-4	TRBJ2-6	NA
TGCGCCAGCAGCTTGGCCGCAGGGTTCCCAACTAATGAAAAACTGTTTTTT	CASSLAAGFPTNEKLFF	NA	TRBV5-1	TRBJ1-4	NA
TGCGCCAGCAGCCCGGGACAGGTGAATGAAAAACTGTTTTTT	CASSPGQVNEKLFF	TRBD1	TRBV5-1	TRBJ1-4	NA
TGTGCCAGCAGTGAGTTGGGGACAGCTCAGCCCCAGCATTTT	CASSELGTAQPQHF	TRBD1	TRBV6-1	TRBJ1-5	NA
TGCGCCAGCAGCCAAGTTGGAGATACGCAGTATTTT	CASSQVGDTQYF	NA	TRBV4-1	TRBJ2-3	NA
TGCAGCGTAACTTCCGGGACCCGAACCGGGGAGCTGTTTTTT	CSVTSGTRTGELFF	NA	TRBV29-1	TRBJ2-2	NA
TGTGCCAGCAGTGAAGCTTGGGACAGGGTTCAGCCCCAGCATTTT	CASSEAWDRVQPQHF	TRBD1	TRBV6-1	TRBJ1-5	NA
TGTGCCAGCAGTTTTCGGACGAACACTGAAGCTTTCTTT	CASSFRTNTEAFF	NA	TRBV27	TRBJ1-1	NA
TGTGCCAGTAGTATAGCGGGCGGGATTACCTACGAGCAGTACTTC	CASSIAGGITYEQYF	NA	TRBV19	TRBJ2-7	NA
TGTGCCAGCAGTGGAGGGGCCAGGGGGAGCACTGAAGCTTTCTTT	CASSGGARGSTEAFF	TRBD1	TRBV25-1	TRBJ1-1	NA
TGCGCCAGCAGCCAAGTCTTTACCAGGGGGCGCGGCTACACCTTC	CASSQVFTRGRGYTF	TRBD1	TRBV4-1	TRBJ1-2	once
TGCAGTGCTAGAGAGCCGGCTAGAGCTTTCTTT	CSAREPARAFF	NA	TRBV20-1	TRBJ1-1	NA
TGTGCCAGCAGCTTGGACGGGGGGAGACTGAAAGCTTTCTTT	CASSLDGGRLKAFF	NA	TRBV5-1	TRBJ1-1	NA
TGCGCCAGCAGCTTGACAGGGGGCTATGGATCTGGGGCCAACGTCCTGACTTTC	CASSLTGGYGSGANVLTF	TRBD1	TRBV5-1	TRBJ2-6	NA
TGTGCCTGGGGGGCAGCCGCTAACTATGGCTACACCTTC	CAWGAAANYGYTF	NA	TRBV30	TRBJ1-2	NA
TGTGCCTGGAGTGTCGGGGTAAGAGACAATCAGCCCCAGCATTTT	CAWSVGVRDNQPQHF	NA	TRBV30	TRBJ1-5	NA
TGCAGCGTCCTTTCCGACAGCTATGGCTACACCTTC	CSVLSDSYGYTF	NA	TRBV29-1	TRBJ1-2	NA
TGTGCCAGCAGCACGTTACAGCTTGGGGGGCGGGAGACCCAGTACTTC	CASSTLQLGGRETQYF	NA	TRBV11-2	TRBJ2-5	NA
TGTGCCAGCAGTCGCCCCGGGACAGGGGCCTACGAGCAGTACTTC	CASSRPGTGAYEQYF	TRBD1	TRBV27	TRBJ2-7	NA
TGCAGTGCTAGAGAGGGGAAGCAGTACTTC	CSAREGKQYF	NA	TRBV20-1	TRBJ2-7	NA
TGTGCCAGCAGCGTTGACAGGGGAGAGACCCAGTACTTC	CASSVDRGETQYF	TRBD1	TRBV7-3	TRBJ2-5	NA
TGTGCCAGCAGCTTAGGGACAGGGGCCCCCAATCAGCCCCAGCATTTT	CASSLGTGAPNQPQHF	TRBD1	TRBV7-9	TRBJ1-5	NA
TGCGCCAGCAGCACAGGGGCCCGGGGAAACACCATATATTTT	CASSTGARGNTIYF	TRBD1	TRBV5-1	TRBJ1-3	NA
TGCGCCAGCAGCAGGAAGAGTGATACGCAGTATTTT	CASSRKSDTQYF	NA	TRBV5-1	TRBJ2-3	NA
TGTGCCAGTAGTATGCTGGGGACAGGCCTCTTAAACAAAAAACTGTTTTTT	CASSMLGTGLLNKKLFF	TRBD1	TRBV19	TRBJ1-4	NA
TGCGCCAGCTCACGGGTTGGGACAGAAAATCAGCCCCAGCATTTT	CASSRVGTENQPQHF	TRBD1	TRBV10-2	TRBJ1-5	NA
TGTGCCAGCAGCCTGACAGGGGGCGGTCAGCCCCAGCATTTT	CASSLTGGGQPQHF	TRBD1	TRBV14	TRBJ1-5	NA
TGTGCTAGTGGGCGAGCCCTAGGGACTAGCGGGGACTCCTACAATGAGCAGTTCTTC	CASGRALGTSGDSYNEQFF	TRBD2	TRBV12-5	TRBJ2-1	NA
TGTGCCAGCAGCTGGGACAGAACCTCCTACGAGCAGTACTTC	CASSWDRTSYEQYF	TRBD1	TRBV7-6	TRBJ2-7	once
TGTGCCAGCAGTGCAGAACGGTCAGCCCTCCCAACTAATGAAAAACTGTTTTTT	CASSAERSALPTNEKLFF	NA	TRBV27	TRBJ1-4	once
TGTGCCAGTACCCCACTGGGCAATCAGCCCCAGCATTTT	CASTPLGNQPQHF	NA	TRBV19	TRBJ1-5	NA
TGCGCCAGCAGCTCAACCCTGGGACGGCGTGGAGAGGCCAAAAACATTCAGTACTTC	CASSSTLGRRGEAKNIQYF	NA	TRBV5-1	TRBJ2-4	NA
TGTGCCAGCGCGGACAGGGAGAAGCTGTTTTTT	CASADREKLFF	TRBD1	TRBV9	TRBJ2-2	NA
TGTGCCAGCAGCTTAGCCGGACTAGCGGGGTACAATGAGCAGTTCTTC	CASSLAGLAGYNEQFF	TRBD2	TRBV11-1	TRBJ2-1	NA
TGTGCCAGTAGCCCACGGACTGGACGCTCCTACAATGAGCAGTTCTTC	CASSPRTGRSYNEQFF	NA	TRBV19	TRBJ2-1	NA
TGTGCCAGTAGTGTGACTGGCGGGGGGATCTACGAGCAGTACTTC	CASSVTGGGIYEQYF	TRBD2	TRBV19	TRBJ2-7	NA
TGTGCCAGTAGTATAGTAAGGCAGGCGGGCACCGGGGAGCTGTTTTTT	CASSIVRQAGTGELFF	NA	TRBV19	TRBJ2-2	NA
TGTGCCAGCAGTTTATTCGGAAGGGGGCGAAACACGGTGGACAATGAGCAGTTCTTC	CASSLFGRGRNTVDNEQFF	TRBD1	TRBV27	TRBJ2-1	NA
TGCAGCGCAACCCGGGGGCCGGCGAATGAGCAGTTCTTC	CSATRGPANEQFF	NA	TRBV29-1	TRBJ2-1	NA
TGTGCCAGCAGTCCGGGACAGCTGAACACTGAAGCTTTCTTT	CASSPGQLNTEAFF	TRBD1	TRBV2	TRBJ1-1	NA
TGTGCCAGCTCAAAGGGACCCAGCGGGAGCGGGTTGACGGATACGCAGTATTTT	CASSKGPSGSGLTDTQYF	TRBD2	TRBV18	TRBJ2-3	NA
TGTGCCAGCTCACGTGTTAGCGGGAGTTACGAGCAGTACTTC	CASSRVSGSYEQYF	TRBD2	TRBV18	TRBJ2-7	NA
TGTGCCAGCAGCTTAGTGGTGAACACCGGGGAGCTGTTTTTT	CASSLVVNTGELFF	NA	TRBV11-3	TRBJ2-2	NA
TGTGCCAGCAGCACGACAGGCTACGAGCAGTACTTC	CASSTTGYEQYF	NA	TRBV7-2	TRBJ2-7	NA
TGTGCCAGCAGCTTACGGCGGGTCGCGGGTGGGAATGAGCAGTTCTTC	CASSLRRVAGGNEQFF	NA	TRBV7-9	TRBJ2-1	once
TGCGCCAGCAGTACTAGCGGGACCGACAATGAGCAGTTCTTC	CASSTSGTDNEQFF	TRBD2	TRBV10-1	TRBJ2-1	NA
TGTGCCAGCTCACCACCGGGACTAGCGGGAGGAACCGGGGAGCTGTTTTTT	CASSPPGLAGGTGELFF	TRBD2	TRBV18	TRBJ2-2	NA
TGTGCCAGTAGTCTGAAGACGTATAGCAATCAGCCCCAGCATTTT	CASSLKTYSNQPQHF	NA	TRBV19	TRBJ1-5	NA
TGTGCCAGCCGAGGGGCATTCGAAGCTTTCTTT	CASRGAFEAFF	NA	TRBV7-2	TRBJ1-1	NA
TGTGCCACCAGCATAGCTGGGGACAGGGGTTCGGAGACCCAGTACTTC	CATSIAGDRGSETQYF	TRBD1	TRBV15	TRBJ2-5	NA
TGTGCCAGTAGTATAGTCCCGGGATATGCCATATATTTT	CASSIVPGYAIYF	NA	TRBV19	TRBJ1-3	once